Below are 18 T cell receptor beta chains sequenced from a single sample in a study of blood T cell repertoires in COVID-19. The protocol was immunoSEQ multiplex PCR, while the TCRdb copy is restricted to in-frame clones and leaves out a portion. The table has some 89,000 clones, approximately 90% seen once. The specimen sequenced was peripheral blood. The receptors originated from a man aged 45-60 years with acute or convalescent COVID-19.

The rearrangement uses TRBV2 and TRBJ1-5, with D perhaps TRBD1 (5 bases). The CDR3 extends over 13 amino acids. CDR1 is SNHLY, CDR2 FYNNEI, per germline. V lost 8 bases to trimming and J lost 8 bases, with 16 bases between them. The CDR3 spells CASWNGGPKPQHF. CDR3 in DNA: TGTGCCAGCTGGAACGGGGGACCTAAGCCCCAGCATTTT.

This chain connects TRBV3-1 (or the pseudogene TRBV3-2) to TRBJ1-2; tentative D call: TRBD1 (5 bases). V lost 5 bases and J lost 4, with 17 bases in between. This CDR3 spans 15 amino acids. CDR1 LGHDT and CDR2 YNNKEL come from the germline V gene (reference sequence). CDR3 protein: CASSESRTGGYGYTF. In DNA, the CDR3 is TGTGCCAGCAGCGAGTCCCGGACGGGGGGCTATGGCTACACCTTC.

The chain joins TRBV9 to TRBJ2-3; tentative D call: TRBD1 (5 bases). The CDR3 consists of 14 residues. CDR1 and CDR2 from the germline V gene are SGDLS and YYNGEE. V shed 2 bases and J shed 5 bases, with 12 bases lying between them. CDR3 sequence (DNA): TGTGCCAGCAGCGTGCGACAGTTACAAGATACGCAGTATTTT. Translated, it gives CASSVRQLQDTQYF.

The chain carries TRBV28 and TRBJ1-4; 7 bases match TRBD1. The germline V gene encodes CDR1 MDHEN and CDR2 SYDVKM. CDR3 size: 15 residues. With V trimmed by 4 bases and J by 4 bases, 6 bases remained unmatched. CDR3 protein: CASSSPGQINEKLFF. Written as DNA, the CDR3 is TGTGCCAGCAGTTCTCCGGGACAGATTAATGAAAAACTGTTTTTT.

The chain uses TRBV3-1 (or the pseudogene TRBV3-2) and TRBJ2-2; weak D call: TRBD2 (5 bases). Germline CDR1 reads LGHDT; CDR2 reads YNNKEL (reference sequence). V shed 2 bases and J shed 2 bases, with 12 bases lying between them. This CDR3 is 16 amino acids long. The CDR3 DNA is TGTGCCAGCAGCCAAAGGCCCGGGGAAAACACCGGGGAGCTGTTTTTT. Its protein is CASSQRPGENTGELFF.

This chain uses TRBV28 with TRBJ1-3, with TRBD1 as a possible D gene (5 bases). Trimming left V 2 bases short and J 3 bases short, with 11 bases between. The V gene's germline CDR1 is MDHEN and CDR2 SYDVKM. The length of the CDR3 is 15 residues. In DNA form, the CDR3 reads TGTGCCAGCAGTTTAAAGTGGCAGGGTGGAAACACCATATATTTT. This codes for CASSLKWQGGNTIYF.

The rearrangement uses TRBV7-2 and TRBJ2-1; D is undetermined. Looked up from germline, CDR1 is SGHTA and CDR2 is FQGNSA. V gave up 1 base and J gave up 3 bases, with 7 bases separating them. This CDR3 is built from 14 residues. In DNA form, the CDR3 reads TGTGCCAGCAGCTTAGATCCGGGCTACAATGAGCAGTTCTTC. It specifies CASSLDPGYNEQFF.

The chain is built from TRBV6-6 and TRBJ1-4; the match to TRBD1 covers 11 bases. In germline, CDR1 is MNHNY, CDR2 SVGAGI (reference sequence). This CDR3 region has 19 residues. V trimming: 5 bases; J trimming: 0 bases; junction bases outside the gene matches: 11. The CDR3 spells CASSRRQGTGGATNEKLFF. Here the CDR3 DNA reads TGTGCCAGCAGTCGTCGTCAAGGGACAGGGGGTGCAACTAATGAAAAACTGTTTTTT.

The chain is built from TRBV11-2 and TRBJ1-4, with 10 nucleotides matching TRBD1. The CDR3 loop spans 15 amino acids. V shed 3 bases and J 3 bases; nucleotides not matched to a gene: 1. Germline V gene lookup returns CDR1 SGHAT and CDR2 FQNNGV. The CDR3 DNA follows: TGTGCCAGCAGCTTTGGGACAGGGGCTAATGAAAAACTGTTTTTT. Translated, it gives CASSFGTGANEKLFF. Full variable domain (rest looked up from reference TRBV11-2 and TRBJ1-4): EAGVAQSPRYKIIEKRQSVAFWCNPISGHATLYWYQQILGQGPKLLIQFQNNGVVDDSQLPKDRFSAERLKGVDSTLKIQPAKLEDSAVYLCASSFGTGANEKLFFGSGTQLSVL.

This clone was seen a single time. This sequence joins TRBV21-1 and TRBJ1-2; no DNA check was done on the table's D call, TRBD1. TRBV21-1 is designated a pseudogene. This CDR3 has 14 residues. The CDR3 DNA follows: TGTGCCAGCAGCAAACGGGACAGGGGTTGCGGCTACACCTTC. Translating it yields CASSKRDRGCGYTF.

Only one count was recorded for this clone. The rearrangement links TRBV6-2 or TRBV6-3 to TRBJ2-7; TRBD1 aligns across 8 bases. The V gene end was trimmed by 5 bases and the J gene end by 3 bases; junction bases not matched to a gene: 3. This CDR3 is 13 amino acids long. Germline lookup yields CDR1 MNHEY and CDR2 SVGEGT. CDR3 sequence: CASSAGTGYEQYV. CDR3 coding DNA: TGTGCCAGCAGTGCCGGGACAGGCTACGAGCAGTACGTC.

V gene TRBV6-5 combines with J gene TRBJ2-1; TRBD1 matches 12 bases. The germline CDR1 and CDR2 sequences are MNHEY and SVGAGI. V was clipped by 5 bases and J by 8 bases; unmatched bases: 7. This CDR3 region has 15 residues. CDR3 sequence reads: CASSPGTGGVDEQFF. CDR3 nucleotide sequence: TGTGCCAGCAGTCCCGGGACAGGGGGCGTGGATGAGCAGTTCTTC.

The chain links TRBV5-1 to TRBJ1-6, with D perhaps matching TRBD1 (5 bases). In germline, CDR1 is SGHRS, CDR2 YFSETQ. The V and J ends lost 0 bases and 9 bases respectively, with 13 bases between them. The CDR3 is 15 amino acids. CDR3 in DNA: TGCGCCAGCAGCTTGGATCAGGGCGGAAGTTCACCCCTCCACTTT. It yields the protein CASSLDQGGSSPLHF.

This clone was observed a handful of times. This chain joins TRBV7-6 and TRBJ2-2, with D possibly TRBD1 on 5 matching bases. Between the trimmed V and J ends, which lost 0 bases and 5 bases, there was a span of 13 bases. The CDR3 runs to 16 residues. Germline lookup yields CDR1 SGHVS and CDR2 FNYEAQ. The CDR3 DNA reads TGTGCCAGCAGCTTAGCGCAGGGTCTAGGGACCGGGGAGCTGTTTTTT. Amino acids: CASSLAQGLGTGELFF. Complete variable domain (other parts from reference TRBV7-6 and TRBJ2-2): GAGVSQSPRYKVTKRGQDVALRCDPISGHVSLYWYRQALGQGPEFLTYFNYEAQQDKSGLPNDRFSAERPEGSISTLTIQRTEQRDSAMYRCASSLAQGLGTGELFFGEGSRLTVL.

The chain uses TRBV4-3 and TRBJ1-4; no clear D gene. V was cut by 4 bases and J by 3 bases, with 12 bases left in between. The germline gives CDR1 LGHNA, CDR2 YSLEER. This CDR3 has 15 amino acids. As DNA, the CDR3 is TGCGCCAGCAGCCGTACAGCCGCACCTAATGAAAAACTGTTTTTT. Translating it yields CASSRTAAPNEKLFF.

The chain joins TRBV5-1 to TRBJ2-1; D is perhaps TRBD2 (5 bases). Germline V gives CDR1 SGHRS, CDR2 YFSETQ. The CDR3 runs to 16 residues. The ends were cut back, 0 bases at V and 6 bases at J, with 16 bases in the middle. The CDR3 spells CASSLVEDSPLNEQFF. CDR3 sequence (DNA): TGCGCCAGCAGCTTGGTTGAGGACTCCCCCCTCAATGAGCAGTTCTTC.

The chain joins TRBV15 to TRBJ1-1; D is perhaps TRBD1 (5 bases). Between the trimmed V and J ends, which lost 0 bases and 2 bases, there was a span of 13 bases. Germline V CDR1 and CDR2: LNHNV, YYDKDF (reference sequence). CDR3 length equals 16 residues. This CDR3 reads CATSRDMRTSNTEAFF. CDR3 in DNA: TGTGCCACCAGCAGAGATATGAGGACAAGTAACACTGAAGCTTTCTTT.

This clone appeared once. The V and J genes are TRBV7-2 and TRBJ2-1; tentative D call: TRBD2 (6 bases). Trimming shortened V by 5 bases and J by 3 bases, and 17 bases separated the two germline ends. The CDR3 is 16 residues long. Germline-derived CDR1 and CDR2 are SGHTA and FQGNSA. This CDR3 reads CASSPGGDFLYNEQFF. The CDR3 nucleotides are TGTGCCAGCAGCCCCGGCGGGGACTTCCTCTACAATGAGCAGTTCTTC. The variable domain in full, completed from reference TRBV7-2 and TRBJ2-1, reads GAGVSQSPSNKVTEKGKDVELRCDPISGHTALYWYRQSLGQGLEFLIYFQGNSAPDKSGLPSDRFSAERTGGSVSTLTIQRTQQEDSAVYLCASSPGGDFLYNEQFFGPGTRLTVL.